A selection of T cell receptor beta chains follows, all from one sample in a study of blood T cell repertoires in COVID-19. Profiling relied on immunoSEQ multiplex PCR, and the TCRdb table lists in-frame clones only, not all of them. Counted here are about 46,000 clones, around 83% occurring once; the ten biggest clones make up under 4%. The sequenced sample was PBMCs or T cells enriched from blood (not recorded which). The receptors come from a woman in her 50s who had recovered from COVID-19. The CDR3 runs from the conserved cysteine through the conserved F or W. The order of the fields is J gene, clone size, D gene, V gene, CDR3 DNA, CDR3 protein. A D gene is named only where the DNA matches it firmly. Rows give clone size only sometimes, using once, few, many, or a class for an expanded clone.

TRBJ2-5,NA,NA,TRBV18,TGTGCCAGCTCACCAGCAGGGATGGAGACCCAGTACTTC,CASSPAGMETQYF
TRBJ1-3,NA,NA,TRBV11-2,TGTGCCAGCAGCTTAGATCGGGCTGGAAACACCATATATTTT,CASSLDRAGNTIYF
TRBJ1-3,once,NA,TRBV4-1,TGCGCCAGCAGCCCCTCGGGCTCTGGAAACACCATATATTTT,CASSPSGSGNTIYF
TRBJ2-5,once,NA,TRBV11-1,TGTGCCAGCAGCTTAATGACGTCCGCGGGGGAGACCCAGTACTTC,CASSLMTSAGETQYF
TRBJ2-2,NA,NA,TRBV9,TGTGCCAGCAGCGTAGTCCGCACCGGGGAGCTGTTTTTT,CASSVVRTGELFF
TRBJ2-3,NA,NA,TRBV28,TGTGCCAGCAGTTTAGGTGGCTTGCGGGGACAGCTTGTAAGAACAGATACGCAGTATTTT,CASSLGGLRGQLVRTDTQYF
TRBJ2-7,NA,NA,TRBV13,TGTGCCAGCAGCCGGCCCGGGGACGAGCAGTACTTC,CASSRPGDEQYF
TRBJ2-5,NA,NA,TRBV14,TGTGCCAGCAGCCAAGTGGCTAGCAGAGAAGAGACCCAGTACTTC,CASSQVASREETQYF
TRBJ1-1,NA,NA,TRBV11-1,TGTGCCAGCAGCTTATCTAGGTTTGGCGGGAACACTGAAGCTTTCTTT,CASSLSRFGGNTEAFF
TRBJ1-1,NA,NA,TRBV27,TGTGCCACCAAGTTAGGGCGGGCCGTGACCACTGAAGCTTTCTTT,CATKLGRAVTTEAFF
TRBJ1-6,NA,NA,TRBV7-9,TGTGCCAGCAGCTTAGATACGGGGGGCGCTGCCCTTAATTCACCCCTCCACTTT,CASSLDTGGAALNSPLHF
TRBJ1-1,NA,NA,TRBV19,TGTGCCAGTACCCCACAGGTTTTATCGTCTGAAGCTTTCTTT,CASTPQVLSSEAFF
TRBJ2-7,NA,NA,TRBV30,TGTGCCTGTACCGCGGGGAGCCTCTGGGACGAGCAGTACTTC,CACTAGSLWDEQYF
TRBJ1-6,NA,NA,TRBV28,TGTGCCAGCAGATCCCCGGGACCCCTCCACTTT,CASRSPGPLHF
TRBJ2-7,once,TRBD2,TRBV11-3,TGTGCCAGCAGCCTGACACGGGGGGGGTCAGGTGGGACGCAGTACTTC,CASSLTRGGSGGTQYF
TRBJ2-5,NA,TRBD1,TRBV14,TGTGCCAGCAGCTCCCGACAGGGGTTGCGAGAGACCCAGTACTTC,CASSSRQGLRETQYF
TRBJ1-2,once,TRBD1,TRBV6-5,TGTGCCAGCACCAGAATGACAGGGAGCGACGGCTACACCTTC,CASTRMTGSDGYTF
TRBJ1-1,NA,TRBD1,TRBV18,TGTGCCAGCTCAGAGGGGGCAGGGGGAAGTACTGAAGCTTTCTTT,CASSEGAGGSTEAFF
TRBJ1-1,NA,NA,TRBV7-2,TGTGCCAGCAGGGACACCAGGGTCACTGAAGCTTTCTTT,CASRDTRVTEAFF
TRBJ1-1,NA,NA,TRBV29-1,TGCAGCGTTGACGGGTTTGGGAACACTGAAGCTTTCTTT,CSVDGFGNTEAFF